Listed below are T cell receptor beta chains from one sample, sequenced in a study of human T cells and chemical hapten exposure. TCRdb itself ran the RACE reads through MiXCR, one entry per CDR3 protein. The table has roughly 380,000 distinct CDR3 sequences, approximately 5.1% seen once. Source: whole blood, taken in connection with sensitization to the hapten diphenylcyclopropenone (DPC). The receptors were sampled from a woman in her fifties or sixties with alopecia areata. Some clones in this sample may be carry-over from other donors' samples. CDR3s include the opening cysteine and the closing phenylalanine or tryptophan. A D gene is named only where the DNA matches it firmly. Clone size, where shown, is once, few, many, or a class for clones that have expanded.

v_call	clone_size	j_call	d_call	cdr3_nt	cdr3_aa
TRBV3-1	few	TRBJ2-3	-	TGTGCCAGCAGCTCCCGACTCCCGGGAACAGATACGCAGTATTTT	CASSSRLPGTDTQYF
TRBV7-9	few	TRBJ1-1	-	TGTGCCAGCAGCTCCGCGACAGGCACTGAAGCTTTCTTT	CASSSATGTEAFF
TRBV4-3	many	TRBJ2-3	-	TGCGCCAGCAGCCCTCAGACTGGAGATACGCAGTATTTT	CASSPQTGDTQYF
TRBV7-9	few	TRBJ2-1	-	TGTGCCAGCAGCTTTCGGACCGGATACCATGAGCAGTTCTTC	CASSFRTGYHEQFF
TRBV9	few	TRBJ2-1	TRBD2	TGTGCCAGCAGCGTTACTAGCGGGTTAACCTTTGGTAATGAGCAGTTCTTC	CASSVTSGLTFGNEQFF
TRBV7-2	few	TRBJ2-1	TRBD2	TGTGCCAGCAGCTTATCTAGCGGGGGATGGAAGGACAATGAGCAGTTCTTC	CASSLSSGGWKDNEQFF
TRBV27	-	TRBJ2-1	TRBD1	TGTGCCAGCAGTTTATCTACCGGACAGGGACTCTACAATGAGCAGTTCTTC	CASSLSTGQGLYNEQFF
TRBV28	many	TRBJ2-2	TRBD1	TGTGCCAGCAGCACGGGACAGGGGGTGACGGGGGAGCTGTTTTTT	CASSTGQGVTGELFF
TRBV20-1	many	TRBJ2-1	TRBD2	TGCAGTGCTAGAGAACTAGCGCGCTCCTACAATGAGCAGTTCTTC	CSARELARSYNEQFF
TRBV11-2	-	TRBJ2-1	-	TGTGCCAGCAGCTTAGAGGCCACCAATGAGCAGTTCTTC	CASSLEATNEQFF
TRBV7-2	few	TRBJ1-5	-	TGTGCCAGCAGCCAACGGGGTTTTTATCAGCCCCAGCATTTT	CASSQRGFYQPQHF
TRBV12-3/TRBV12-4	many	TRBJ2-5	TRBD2	TGTGCCAGCAGCCGACCAATAGCGGGAGGGGTAGAGACCCAGTACTTC	CASSRPIAGGVETQYF
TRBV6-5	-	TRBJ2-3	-	TGTGCCAGCAGTTACTCCGGGGTCGATACGCAGTATTTT	CASSYSGVDTQYF
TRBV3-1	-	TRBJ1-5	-	TGTGCCAGCAGCTGGAACGAGAGAGAGCCCCAGCATTTT	CASSWNEREPQHF
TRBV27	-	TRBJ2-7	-	TGTGCCAGCAGTCGGGCCGGCCTGTCCTACGAGCAGTACTTC	CASSRAGLSYEQYF
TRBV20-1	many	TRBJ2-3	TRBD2	TGCAGTGCTAGAGATCCTGCTAGCGGGGGGGCGGGAGATACGCAGTATTTT	CSARDPASGGAGDTQYF
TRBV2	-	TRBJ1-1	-	TGTGCCAGCAGTGAAGCCGCGACAGCCGAAGCTTTCTTT	CASSEAATAEAFF
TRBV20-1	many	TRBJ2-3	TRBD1	TGCAGTGCTAGAGATAGGGGGCAGGGCACAGATACGCAGTATTTT	CSARDRGQGTDTQYF
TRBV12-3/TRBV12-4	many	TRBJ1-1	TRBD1	TGTGCCAGCAGTTTGTTGACAGGGGATGGCACTGAAGCTTTCTTT	CASSLLTGDGTEAFF
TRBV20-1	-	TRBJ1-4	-	TGCAGTGCTAGAGATCTGAGAAGGGATGAAAAACTGTTTTTT	CSARDLRRDEKLFF
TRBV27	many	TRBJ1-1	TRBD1	TGTGCCAGCAGCCGCGGGCCGGGACAGGGGGCGCTTGGGACTGAAGCTTTCTTT	CASSRGPGQGALGTEAFF
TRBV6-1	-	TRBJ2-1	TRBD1	TGTGCCAGCAGTGTACAGGGGAAGGGGCGTGAGCAGTTCTTC	CASSVQGKGREQFF
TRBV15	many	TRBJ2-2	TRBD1	TGTGCCGCGGGACAGGGGTCGAACACCGGGGAGCTGTTTTTT	CAAGQGSNTGELFF
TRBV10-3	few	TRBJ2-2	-	TGTGCCATCAAAATGACTAACACCGGGGAGCTGTTTTTT	CAIKMTNTGELFF
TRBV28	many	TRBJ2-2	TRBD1	TGTGCCAGCAGTTTTAGGGGGACAGGCGGGGAGCTGTTTTTT	CASSFRGTGGELFF
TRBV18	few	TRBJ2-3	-	TGTGCCAGCCAACAGGTTCGGGAAGATACGCAGTATTTT	CASQQVREDTQYF
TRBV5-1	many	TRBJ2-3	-	TGCGCCAGCAGTTGGAGGGGGACTAGCACAGATACGCAGTATTTT	CASSWRGTSTDTQYF
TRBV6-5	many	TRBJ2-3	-	TGTGCCAGCAGTTACGGCGAAGGTGCCACAGATACGCAGTATTTT	CASSYGEGATDTQYF
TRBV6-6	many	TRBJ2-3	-	TGTGCCAGCAGTTACTCGCCGGCGAGCACAGATACGCAGTATTTT	CASSYSPASTDTQYF
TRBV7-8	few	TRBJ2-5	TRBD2	TGTGCCAGCAGCTTCCTGACTAGCGGGTACCAAGAGACCCAGTACTTC	CASSFLTSGYQETQYF
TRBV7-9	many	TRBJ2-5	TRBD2	TGTGCCAGCAGCTTAGTGGTAACTAGCGGAGAGACCCAGTACTTC	CASSLVVTSGETQYF
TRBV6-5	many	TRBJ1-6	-	TGTGCCAGCAGTTACGGCCAGGGAAATTCACCCCTCCACTTT	CASSYGQGNSPLHF
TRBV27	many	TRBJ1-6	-	TGTGCCAGCAGTTTATCGGGGCCTAATAATTCACCCCTCCACTTT	CASSLSGPNNSPLHF
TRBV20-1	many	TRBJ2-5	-	TGCAGTGCTAGAGGGGACGTAGAGACCCAGTACTTC	CSARGDVETQYF
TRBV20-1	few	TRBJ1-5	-	TGCAGTGCTAGAGATCTATCGCCTTATCAGCCCCAGCATTTT	CSARDLSPYQPQHF
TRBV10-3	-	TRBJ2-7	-	TGTGCCTCCATCGGTCAGGGGTCAGGCGAGCAGTACTTC	CASIGQGSGEQYF
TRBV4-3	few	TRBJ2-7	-	TGCGCCAGCAGCCAAGATGCAGGGAACGAGCAGTACTTC	CASSQDAGNEQYF
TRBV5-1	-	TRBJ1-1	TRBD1	TGCGCCAGCAGCTCCACAGGGGAAACTGAAGCTTTCTTT	CASSSTGETEAFF
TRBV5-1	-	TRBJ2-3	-	TGCGCCAGCAGCTTTCGCGGGGCCGGTACAGATACGCAGTATTTT	CASSFRGAGTDTQYF
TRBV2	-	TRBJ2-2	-	TGTGCCAGCACCAGGGGCGTTAACACCGGGGAGCTGTTTTTT	CASTRGVNTGELFF
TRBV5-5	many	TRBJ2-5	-	TGTGCCAGCAGCTTGTCAGGGTTCCAAGAGACCCAGTACTTC	CASSLSGFQETQYF
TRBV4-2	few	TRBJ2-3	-	TGTGCCAGCAGCCAAGAATTAGAGAGGGATGGAGATACGCAGTATTTT	CASSQELERDGDTQYF
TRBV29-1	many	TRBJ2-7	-	TGCAGCGTCGGGACGCCGCCGCGGGACGAGCAGTACTTC	CSVGTPPRDEQYF
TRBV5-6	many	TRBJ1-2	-	TGTGCCAGCAGCAGGGACACCAACTATGGCTACACCTTC	CASSRDTNYGYTF
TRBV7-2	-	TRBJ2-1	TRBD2	TGTGCCAGCAGCCCTATTGGGGCGGGAGGGCCAGTCTACAATGAGCAGTTCTTC	CASSPIGAGGPVYNEQFF
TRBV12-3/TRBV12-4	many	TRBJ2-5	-	TGTGCCAGCAGGGGGGGAGGGACCCAGTACTTC	CASRGGGTQYF
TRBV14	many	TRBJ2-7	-	TGTGCCAGCAGCCATATCACCGATTACCCCTACGAGCAGTACTTC	CASSHITDYPYEQYF
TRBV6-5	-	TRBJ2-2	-	TGTGCCAGCAGCTTCGGGACTGAGTATTCCGGGGAGCTGTTTTTT	CASSFGTEYSGELFF
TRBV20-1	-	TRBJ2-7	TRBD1	TGCAGTGCTCGGGGACAGCGAGCACCCTACGAGCAGTACTTC	CSARGQRAPYEQYF
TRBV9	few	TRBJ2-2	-	TGTGCCAGCAGCGTAGGGGGGAGCCGGGGCACCGGGGAGCTGTTTTTT	CASSVGGSRGTGELFF
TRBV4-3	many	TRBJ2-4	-	TGCGCCAGCAGCCAAGATCCTTCACCGAGCAACATTCAGTACTTC	CASSQDPSPSNIQYF
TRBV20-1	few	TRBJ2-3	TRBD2	TGCAGTGCCGAAGGCAGGACTAGCGCGGACACAGATACGCAGTATTTT	CSAEGRTSADTDTQYF
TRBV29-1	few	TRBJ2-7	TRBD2	TGCAGCGTTGCAAGGACTAGCGGGGGTATCGGGCGGGGCGAGCAGTACTTC	CSVARTSGGIGRGEQYF
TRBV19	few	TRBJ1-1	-	TGTGCCAGTAGTATCGCGGGCAGGGACACTGAAGCTTTCTTT	CASSIAGRDTEAFF
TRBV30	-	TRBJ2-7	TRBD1	TGTGCCTGGAGTGTCGGACAGGACGTCGAGCAGTACTTC	CAWSVGQDVEQYF